This TCR beta chain was retrieved from a study of blood T cell repertoires in COVID-19. The wider study: Donors in the United States, Italy and Spain gave samples during acute or convalescent COVID-19.

The repertoire was sequenced with immunoSEQ multiplex PCR; TCRdb's copy has only in-frame clones and lacks some. This table holds a few hundred thousand clones, more than 80% found once. This receptor was identified in a woman younger than 45 with active or convalescent COVID-19. Source material: peripheral blood.

The CDR3 is CASSLDRLGGAEAFF. DNA of the CDR3: TGTGCCAGCAGCTTGGATAGGTTGGGGGGGGCTGAAGCTTTCTTT. The chain recombines TRBV5-8 with TRBJ1-1, with a tentative D call TRBD1 (5 bases). The V end was cut by 0 bases, the J end by 6 bases, with 15 bases between. Germline-derived CDR1 and CDR2 are SGHTS and YDEGEE. The CDR3 consists of 15 residues.